This TCR beta chain was found in a study of CD8 T cells in ankylosing spondylitis. This clonotype was observed many times. The germline gives CDR1 SGHRS, CDR2 YFSETQ. CDR3 length equals 12 residues. The germline V and J ends were trimmed by 3 bases and 10 bases, with 11 bases remaining between them. TCRdb reprocessed the 5' RACE reads via MiXCR and lists one record per CDR3 protein. The data show fewer than 200,000 distinct CDR3 sequences, around 9.6% seen once. The chain combines TRBV5-1 with TRBJ2-1; no clear D. The TCR sequence derives from a female donor with ankylosing spondylitis or in good health (not recorded which). The sequenced material came from blood, either unsorted or a sorted T cell fraction (not recorded which). The CDR3 is CASSYRSAEQFF. CDR3 sequence (DNA): TGCGCCAGCAGCTATAGATCGGCCGAGCAGTTCTTC.